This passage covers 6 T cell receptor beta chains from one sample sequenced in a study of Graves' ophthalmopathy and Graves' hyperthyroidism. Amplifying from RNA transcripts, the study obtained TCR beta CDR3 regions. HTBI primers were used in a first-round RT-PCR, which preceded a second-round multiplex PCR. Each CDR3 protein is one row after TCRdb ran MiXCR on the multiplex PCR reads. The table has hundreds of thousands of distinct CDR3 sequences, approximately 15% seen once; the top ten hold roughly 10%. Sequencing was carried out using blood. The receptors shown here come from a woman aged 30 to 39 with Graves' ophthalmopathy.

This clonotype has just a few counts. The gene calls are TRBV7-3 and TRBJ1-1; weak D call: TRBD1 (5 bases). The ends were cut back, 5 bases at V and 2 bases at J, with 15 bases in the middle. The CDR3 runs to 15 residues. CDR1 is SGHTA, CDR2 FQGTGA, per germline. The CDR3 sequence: CASSAGRGANTEAFF. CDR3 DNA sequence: TGTGCCAGCAGCGCGGGGAGAGGGGCTAACACTGAAGCTTTCTTT.

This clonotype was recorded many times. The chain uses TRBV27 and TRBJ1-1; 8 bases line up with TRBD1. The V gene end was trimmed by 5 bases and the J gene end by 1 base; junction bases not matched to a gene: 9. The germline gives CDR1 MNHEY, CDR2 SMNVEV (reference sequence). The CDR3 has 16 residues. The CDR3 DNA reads TGTGCCAGCAGTCCGATGGACAGGGAAGGGAACACTGAAGCTTTCTTT. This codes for CASSPMDREGNTEAFF.

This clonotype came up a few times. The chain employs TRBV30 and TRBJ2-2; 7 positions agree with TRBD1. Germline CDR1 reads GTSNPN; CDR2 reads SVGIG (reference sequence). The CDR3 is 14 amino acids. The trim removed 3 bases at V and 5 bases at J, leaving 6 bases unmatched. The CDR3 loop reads CAWRGGASTGELFF. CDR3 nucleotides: TGTGCCTGGAGAGGGGGCGCAAGTACCGGGGAGCTGTTTTTT.

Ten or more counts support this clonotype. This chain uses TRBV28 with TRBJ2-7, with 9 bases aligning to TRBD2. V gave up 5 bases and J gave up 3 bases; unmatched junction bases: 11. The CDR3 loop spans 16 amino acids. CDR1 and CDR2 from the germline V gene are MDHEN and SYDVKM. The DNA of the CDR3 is TGTGCCAGCAGTACCTTAGCGGGGGAGGTTATCTACGAGCAGTACTTC. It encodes CASSTLAGEVIYEQYF.

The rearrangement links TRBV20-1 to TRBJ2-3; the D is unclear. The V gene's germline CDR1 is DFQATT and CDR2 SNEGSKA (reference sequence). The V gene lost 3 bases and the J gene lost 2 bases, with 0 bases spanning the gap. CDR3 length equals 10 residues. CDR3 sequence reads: CSASTDTQYF. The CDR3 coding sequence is TGCAGTGCTAGCACAGATACGCAGTATTTT.

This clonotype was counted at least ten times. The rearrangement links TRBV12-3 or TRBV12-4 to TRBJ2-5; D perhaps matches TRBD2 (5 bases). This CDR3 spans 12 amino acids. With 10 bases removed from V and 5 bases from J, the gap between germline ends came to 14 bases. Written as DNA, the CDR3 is TGTGCCACGAGCACGGGATGGGAGACCCAGTACTTC. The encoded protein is CATSTGWETQYF.